The clone carrying this T cell receptor beta chain has ten or more counts. Its specificity is not known. This sample stems from a study of CD8 T cells in ankylosing spondylitis. General study findings and limits: In synovial fluid and blood from reactive arthritis, some motif variants were previously reported. The clones that were linked to disease were reported to be significantly enriched in matched synovial fluid samples from ankylosing spondylitis patients. One TCR beta motif, made up of about 8 highly homologous variants, appeared characteristic of ankylosing spondylitis blood.

MiXCR was run by TCRdb on the 5' RACE reads, yielding one entry per CDR3 protein. The sample yields around 340,000 distinct CDR3 sequences, around 15% seen once. V was trimmed by 4 bases and J by 8 bases, leaving 24 bases between them. This CDR3 is 16 amino acids long. CDR1 and CDR2 (germline): SGHRS, YFSETQ. The clonotype originates from a male donor with ankylosing spondylitis or in good health (not recorded which). Sequenced material: blood, either unsorted or a sorted T cell fraction (not recorded which). The rearrangement joins TRBV5-1 to TRBJ1-1, with D unclear. The CDR3 DNA sequence: TGCGCCAGCAGCCCGAAAGCGGACCTTTCCCTGACCGAAGCTTTCTTT. It codes for CASSPKADLSLTEAFF.